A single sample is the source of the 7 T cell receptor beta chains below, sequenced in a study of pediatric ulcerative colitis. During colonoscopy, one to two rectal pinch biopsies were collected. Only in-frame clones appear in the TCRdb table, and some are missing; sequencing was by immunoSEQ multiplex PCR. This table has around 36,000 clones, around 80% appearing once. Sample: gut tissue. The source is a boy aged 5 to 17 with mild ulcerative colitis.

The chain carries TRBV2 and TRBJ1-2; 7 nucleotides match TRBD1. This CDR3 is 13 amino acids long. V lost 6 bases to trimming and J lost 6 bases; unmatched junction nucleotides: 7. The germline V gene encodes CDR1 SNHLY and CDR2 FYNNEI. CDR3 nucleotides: TGTGCCAGCAGGGGCGACAGGGAGGATGGCTACACCTTC. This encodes CASRGDREDGYTF.

For the CDR3, the DNA is TGCGCCAGCAGCTTCGTTCCGGGAAACACCATATATTTT. Amino acid sequence: CASSFVPGNTIYF. The rearrangement links TRBV5-1 to TRBJ1-3; D gene uncertain. V lost 2 bases and J 4 bases, leaving 7 bases between the germline ends. This CDR3 has 13 amino acids. CDR1 is SGHRS, CDR2 YFSETQ, per germline.

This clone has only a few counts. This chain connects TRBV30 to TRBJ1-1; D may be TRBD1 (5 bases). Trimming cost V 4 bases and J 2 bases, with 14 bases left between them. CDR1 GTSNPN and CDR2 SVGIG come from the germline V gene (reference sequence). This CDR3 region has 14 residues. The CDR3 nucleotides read TGTGCCTGGACCACAGGCGGCAGAAACACTGAAGCTTTCTTT. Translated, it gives CAWTTGGRNTEAFF.

CDR3 in DNA: TGTGCCAGCACCCGCGGGGGATCAAATGAAAAACTGTTTTTT. Amino acids: CASTRGGSNEKLFF. V usage is TRBV9 and J usage is TRBJ1-4; tentative D call: TRBD1 (5 bases). The V gene's germline CDR1 is SGDLS and CDR2 YYNGEE. The ends were cut back, 6 bases at V and 5 bases at J, with 14 bases in the middle. This CDR3 contains 14 residues. Using reference TRBV9 and TRBJ1-4 for the parts outside the CDR3, the full variable domain is DSGVTQTPKHLITATGQRVTLRCSPRSGDLSVYWYQQSLDQGLQFLIQYYNGEERAKGNILERFSAQQFPDLHSELNLSSLELGDSALYFCASTRGGSNEKLFFGSGTQLSVL.

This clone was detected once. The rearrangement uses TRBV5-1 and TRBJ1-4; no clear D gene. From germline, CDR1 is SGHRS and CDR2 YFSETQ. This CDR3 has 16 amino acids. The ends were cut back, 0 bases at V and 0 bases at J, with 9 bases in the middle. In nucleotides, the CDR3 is TGCGCCAGCAGCTTGGGGGGTCTCGCAACTAATGAAAAACTGTTTTTT. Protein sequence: CASSLGGLATNEKLFF.

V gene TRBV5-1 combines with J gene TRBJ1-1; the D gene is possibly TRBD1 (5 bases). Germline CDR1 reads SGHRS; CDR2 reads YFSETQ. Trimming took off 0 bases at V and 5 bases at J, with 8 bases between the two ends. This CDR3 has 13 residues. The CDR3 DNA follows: TGCGCCAGCAGCTTGGGACAGAGGACTGAAGCTTTCTTT. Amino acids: CASSLGQRTEAFF.

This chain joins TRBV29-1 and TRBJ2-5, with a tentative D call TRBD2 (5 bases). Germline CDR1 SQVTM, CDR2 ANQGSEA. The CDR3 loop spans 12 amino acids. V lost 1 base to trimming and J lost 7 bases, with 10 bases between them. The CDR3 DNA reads TGCAGCGTTGAAGTTAGCCGGGGGACCCAGTACTTC. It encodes CSVEVSRGTQYF.